The clone carrying this T cell receptor beta chain was seen more than once but under ten times. The CDR3 covers 14 residues. V dropped 3 bases and J dropped 0 bases, with 9 bases sitting between them. Germline loops: CDR1 SGDLS, CDR2 YYNGEE. This record comes from a study of blood T cell repertoires in COVID-19. Overall study context: From the United States, Italy and Spain came samples of acute and convalescent COVID-19.

The table came from immunoSEQ multiplex PCR; TCRdb's copy has only in-frame clones and leaves some out. The table has 130,000 to 150,000 clones, 79% seen once. The chain carries TRBV9 and TRBJ1-2, with D perhaps TRBD1 (6 bases). What was sequenced was peripheral blood. The receptor was isolated from a man aged 55 to 69 with acute or convalescent COVID-19. The CDR3 reads CASSAQGTNYGYTF. The CDR3 DNA reads TGTGCCAGCAGCGCACAGGGAACTAACTATGGCTACACCTTC.